Sequencing of this T cell receptor (beta chain) was carried out in a study of blood T cell repertoires in COVID-19. Study in general: COVID-19 samples from acute and convalescent phases originated in the United States, Italy and Spain.

Using immunoSEQ multiplex PCR, the repertoire was profiled, and TCRdb retains in-frame clones only, with some absent. Of approximately 120,000 clones detected, 75% to 90% appear once; the ten largest clones hold 15% to 20%. Trimming took off 2 bases at V and 7 bases at J, with 5 bases between the two ends. The CDR3 has 11 residues. Germline CDR1 LGHDT, CDR2 YNNKEL (reference sequence). The J gene is TRBJ1-1, the V gene TRBV3-1 (or the pseudogene TRBV3-2); no reliable D call. Sequenced sample: peripheral blood. This TCR derives from a woman aged 60-75 years with acute or convalescent COVID-19. CDR3 bases: TGTGCCAGCAGCCAATATTATGAAGCTTTCTTT. It is translated as CASSQYYEAFF.